These T cell receptor beta chains were read from a single sample in a study of beta chain features in type 1 diabetes. Clones were sequenced by immunoSEQ multiplex PCR, and TCRdb holds only the in-frame ones, with some missing. Among under 150,000 clones, approximately 52% were seen once, and the ten largest hold approximately 0.4%. Specimen: Tregs from blood. These receptors were taken from a man younger than 35 in good health. Both conserved end residues are part of each CDR3. D genes are given only for firm matches. Some rows mark clone size as missing; the rest say once, few, many or name a class of expanded clone.

clone size: NA; J gene: TRBJ2-2; D gene: NA; V gene: TRBV30; CDR3 DNA: TGTGCCTGGACTAAGACTCTTAACACCGGGGAGCTGTTTTTT; CDR3 protein: CAWTKTLNTGELFF
clone size: NA; J gene: TRBJ2-1; D gene: NA; V gene: TRBV9; CDR3 DNA: TGTGCCAGCAGCGTAGCTCCACTTCTCACGAATGAGCAGTTCTTC; CDR3 protein: CASSVAPLLTNEQFF
clone size: few; J gene: TRBJ2-2; D gene: TRBD1; V gene: TRBV11-2; CDR3 DNA: TGTGCCAGCAGCAGGACAGGGGCGTCGAACGGGGAGCTGTTTTTT; CDR3 protein: CASSRTGASNGELFF
clone size: few; J gene: TRBJ1-5; D gene: NA; V gene: TRBV5-5; CDR3 DNA: TGTGCCAGCAGCTTGGCAGGGGATCAGCCCCAGCATTTT; CDR3 protein: CASSLAGDQPQHF
clone size: few; J gene: TRBJ2-7; D gene: TRBD2; V gene: TRBV19; CDR3 DNA: TGTGCCAGTAGTGTCCTAGCGGGGGGTCTATACGAGCAGTACTTC; CDR3 protein: CASSVLAGGLYEQYF
clone size: NA; J gene: TRBJ1-2; D gene: NA; V gene: TRBV7-2; CDR3 DNA: TGTGCCAGCAGTCCCAATCTTAGCTATGGCTACACCTTC; CDR3 protein: CASSPNLSYGYTF
clone size: NA; J gene: TRBJ2-7; D gene: TRBD2; V gene: TRBV29-1; CDR3 DNA: TGCAGCGTGGGCCCTAGCGGGCCCTACGAGCAGTACTTC; CDR3 protein: CSVGPSGPYEQYF
clone size: NA; J gene: TRBJ1-4; D gene: NA; V gene: TRBV11-2; CDR3 DNA: TGTGCCAGCAGCCCAGAATTGACAAGTGCAAAACTGTTTTTT; CDR3 protein: CASSPELTSAKLFF
clone size: NA; J gene: TRBJ2-6; D gene: TRBD2; V gene: TRBV9; CDR3 DNA: TGTGCCAGCAGCGTAGGTGGGAGGGGACCCTCTGGGGCCAACGTCCTGACTTTC; CDR3 protein: CASSVGGRGPSGANVLTF
clone size: NA; J gene: TRBJ1-5; D gene: TRBD1; V gene: TRBV7-2; CDR3 DNA: TGTGCCAGCAGCTTAACAGGGGATCAGCCCCAGCATTTT; CDR3 protein: CASSLTGDQPQHF
clone size: NA; J gene: TRBJ2-5; D gene: TRBD2; V gene: TRBV10-3; CDR3 DNA: TGTGCCATCAGGATGACTAGCGGGGAACAAGAGACCCAGTACTTC; CDR3 protein: CAIRMTSGEQETQYF
clone size: NA; J gene: TRBJ2-7; D gene: TRBD1; V gene: TRBV5-4; CDR3 DNA: TGTGCCAGCAGCCCGACGATCGGGACAGGGGTCTACGAGCAGTACTTC; CDR3 protein: CASSPTIGTGVYEQYF
clone size: NA; J gene: TRBJ1-3; D gene: TRBD1; V gene: TRBV5-1; CDR3 DNA: TGCGCCAGCAGCCTGGACAGGACCTCTGGAAACACCATATATTTT; CDR3 protein: CASSLDRTSGNTIYF
clone size: few; J gene: TRBJ1-4; D gene: NA; V gene: TRBV7-9; CDR3 DNA: TGTGCCAGCAGCTCTCAGGGGACGGCAGATGAAAAACTGTTTTTT; CDR3 protein: CASSSQGTADEKLFF
clone size: NA; J gene: TRBJ1-5; D gene: NA; V gene: TRBV19; CDR3 DNA: TGTGCCAGTAGTCCTCGACTGAGTAGCAATCAGCCCCAGCATTTT; CDR3 protein: CASSPRLSSNQPQHF
clone size: NA; J gene: TRBJ2-7; D gene: NA; V gene: TRBV9; CDR3 DNA: TGTGCCAGCAGCCTCGGGACATTCAGCTCCTACGAGCAGTACTTC; CDR3 protein: CASSLGTFSSYEQYF
clone size: NA; J gene: TRBJ2-5; D gene: NA; V gene: TRBV9; CDR3 DNA: TGTGCCAGCAGCGTAGTGGCAGGGCAGACCCAGTACTTC; CDR3 protein: CASSVVAGQTQYF
clone size: NA; J gene: TRBJ2-7; D gene: NA; V gene: TRBV5-1; CDR3 DNA: TGCGCCAGCAGCCCCAGCTCCTACGAGCAGTACTTC; CDR3 protein: CASSPSSYEQYF
clone size: NA; J gene: TRBJ1-1; D gene: NA; V gene: TRBV6-5; CDR3 DNA: TGTGCCAGCAGTTACGTGGGGGCACCCGCTGAAGCTTTCTTT; CDR3 protein: CASSYVGAPAEAFF
clone size: few; J gene: TRBJ1-2; D gene: NA; V gene: TRBV7-2; CDR3 DNA: TGTGCCAGCAGCTTAGCGGGGCCGAATCCTACCTTC; CDR3 protein: CASSLAGPNPTF
clone size: NA; J gene: TRBJ1-6; D gene: NA; V gene: TRBV27; CDR3 DNA: TGTGCCAGCAGTTTATCGGCACAGGGTGTGCATTCACCCCTCCACTTT; CDR3 protein: CASSLSAQGVHSPLHF
clone size: NA; J gene: TRBJ1-1; D gene: NA; V gene: TRBV7-9; CDR3 DNA: TGTGCCAGCAGCTTAGCGTATGAAGCTTTCTTT; CDR3 protein: CASSLAYEAFF
clone size: NA; J gene: TRBJ2-7; D gene: NA; V gene: TRBV6-6; CDR3 DNA: TGTGCCAGCAGTTACGAAGTTTCCGCGTACGAGCAGTACTTC; CDR3 protein: CASSYEVSAYEQYF
clone size: few; J gene: TRBJ2-3; D gene: NA; V gene: TRBV7-9; CDR3 DNA: TGTGCCAGCACCCGGGGGACAGATACGCAGTATTTT; CDR3 protein: CASTRGTDTQYF
clone size: few; J gene: TRBJ2-7; D gene: TRBD1; V gene: TRBV7-2; CDR3 DNA: TGTGCCAGCAGCGGAACTCCGGGACAGGGCTACGAGCAGTACTTC; CDR3 protein: CASSGTPGQGYEQYF
clone size: NA; J gene: TRBJ2-1; D gene: NA; V gene: TRBV5-1; CDR3 DNA: TGCGCCAGCAGCTACGGCAGACAGTTAGGTTTTTTGAATGAGCAGTTCTTC; CDR3 protein: CASSYGRQLGFLNEQFF
clone size: NA; J gene: TRBJ1-5; D gene: NA; V gene: TRBV4-3; CDR3 DNA: TGCGCCAGCAGCCAAGCTGTGACTCCCAATCAGCCCCAGCATTTT; CDR3 protein: CASSQAVTPNQPQHF
clone size: NA; J gene: TRBJ1-5; D gene: TRBD1; V gene: TRBV28; CDR3 DNA: TGTGCCAGCAGCATGGACAGGCAGCCCCAGCATTTT; CDR3 protein: CASSMDRQPQHF
clone size: NA; J gene: TRBJ1-2; D gene: NA; V gene: TRBV11-2; CDR3 DNA: TGTGCCAGCAGCTTAGATCTCTCGGAGGCCGGAGGCTACACCTTC; CDR3 protein: CASSLDLSEAGGYTF
clone size: NA; J gene: TRBJ2-3; D gene: NA; V gene: TRBV4-1; CDR3 DNA: TGCGCCAGCAGCCAAGACGCGGGACGGTTCACAGATACGCAGTATTTT; CDR3 protein: CASSQDAGRFTDTQYF
clone size: NA; J gene: TRBJ1-1; D gene: TRBD1; V gene: TRBV18; CDR3 DNA: TGTGCCAGCTCACCGGGCAGGGGGGTTACTAACACTGAAGCTTTCTTT; CDR3 protein: CASSPGRGVTNTEAFF
clone size: NA; J gene: TRBJ2-1; D gene: NA; V gene: TRBV28; CDR3 DNA: TGTGCCAGCAGTTTAATGATAGCGCTGACCTACAATGAGCAGTTCTTC; CDR3 protein: CASSLMIALTYNEQFF
clone size: few; J gene: TRBJ1-1; D gene: NA; V gene: TRBV28; CDR3 DNA: TGTGCCAGCAGCACCCTTCCAAGGGGGACTGAAGCTTTCTTT; CDR3 protein: CASSTLPRGTEAFF
clone size: NA; J gene: TRBJ1-5; D gene: TRBD1; V gene: TRBV7-2; CDR3 DNA: TGTGCCAGCCCGGACAGGGGGAATCAGCCCCAGCATTTT; CDR3 protein: CASPDRGNQPQHF
clone size: NA; J gene: TRBJ1-1; D gene: NA; V gene: TRBV10-3; CDR3 DNA: TGTGCCATCACTCATCCAGGGAACACTGAAGCTTTCTTT; CDR3 protein: CAITHPGNTEAFF
clone size: few; J gene: TRBJ2-1; D gene: NA; V gene: TRBV5-1; CDR3 DNA: TGCGCCAGCACCCGGGAACCCTCCTACAATGAGCAGTTCTTC; CDR3 protein: CASTREPSYNEQFF
clone size: NA; J gene: TRBJ1-2; D gene: NA; V gene: TRBV6-5; CDR3 DNA: TGTGCCAGCAGCCTTGCGGGGGGCCGGGGCTACACCTTC; CDR3 protein: CASSLAGGRGYTF
clone size: NA; J gene: TRBJ1-3; D gene: NA; V gene: TRBV19; CDR3 DNA: TGTGCCAGTAGTCAACAGGCGGACACCATATATTTT; CDR3 protein: CASSQQADTIYF
clone size: NA; J gene: TRBJ2-1; D gene: NA; V gene: TRBV5-1; CDR3 DNA: TGCGCCAGCAGCGGATTGGAGCGGGCCTCCTACAATGAGCAGTTCTTC; CDR3 protein: CASSGLERASYNEQFF
clone size: once; J gene: TRBJ1-2; D gene: NA; V gene: TRBV6-6; CDR3 DNA: TGTGCCAGCAGTTACCCTACAGGGGGCTACACCTTC; CDR3 protein: CASSYPTGGYTF
clone size: NA; J gene: TRBJ2-1; D gene: NA; V gene: TRBV18; CDR3 DNA: TGTGCCAGCTCACGGACTGGATACAATGAGCAGTTCTTC; CDR3 protein: CASSRTGYNEQFF
clone size: NA; J gene: TRBJ1-2; D gene: TRBD1; V gene: TRBV9; CDR3 DNA: TGTGCCAGCAGCGTTTCAGGACAGGGTCGGTATGGCTACACCTTC; CDR3 protein: CASSVSGQGRYGYTF
clone size: NA; J gene: TRBJ1-1; D gene: NA; V gene: TRBV9; CDR3 DNA: TGTGCCAGCAGCGTAGGACAGCGCATGAACACTGAAGCTTTCTTT; CDR3 protein: CASSVGQRMNTEAFF
clone size: NA; J gene: TRBJ2-1; D gene: TRBD2; V gene: TRBV9; CDR3 DNA: TGTGCCAGCAGCTTAGGACTAGCGGGCTACAATGAGCAGTTCTTC; CDR3 protein: CASSLGLAGYNEQFF
clone size: NA; J gene: TRBJ1-5; D gene: NA; V gene: TRBV6-6; CDR3 DNA: TGTGCCAGCAGTTCCTATCAGGGGAGAAGCAATCAGCCCCAGCATTTT; CDR3 protein: CASSSYQGRSNQPQHF
clone size: NA; J gene: TRBJ1-6; D gene: TRBD1; V gene: TRBV6-6; CDR3 DNA: TGTGCCAGCAGTTTCGGGACAGAACACAATTCACCCCTCCACTTT; CDR3 protein: CASSFGTEHNSPLHF
clone size: NA; J gene: TRBJ2-3; D gene: NA; V gene: TRBV9; CDR3 DNA: TGTGCCAGCAGGCGCGGGGATTTTGCTTATCCCGATACGCAGTATTTT; CDR3 protein: CASRRGDFAYPDTQYF
clone size: few; J gene: TRBJ2-2; D gene: TRBD1; V gene: TRBV19; CDR3 DNA: TGTGCCAGTAGTAGGGACAGGAACACCGGGGAGCTGTTTTTT; CDR3 protein: CASSRDRNTGELFF
clone size: NA; J gene: TRBJ1-1; D gene: TRBD1; V gene: TRBV28; CDR3 DNA: TGTGCCAGCAGTTTACACAGGGGTAGTACTGAAGCTTTCTTT; CDR3 protein: CASSLHRGSTEAFF
clone size: NA; J gene: TRBJ2-5; D gene: TRBD2; V gene: TRBV7-7; CDR3 DNA: TGTGCTAGCAGCTCAACTAGCGGATCCGCCCAAGAGACCCAGTACTTC; CDR3 protein: CASSSTSGSAQETQYF
clone size: NA; J gene: TRBJ1-5; D gene: NA; V gene: TRBV7-9; CDR3 DNA: TGTGCCAGCAGCTTCGGCAGGGGCAATCAGCCCCAGCATTTT; CDR3 protein: CASSFGRGNQPQHF
clone size: few; J gene: TRBJ2-7; D gene: TRBD2; V gene: TRBV6-6; CDR3 DNA: TGTGCCAGCAGTTATTCCGCTAGCGGGAGATCGGACGAGCAGTACTTC; CDR3 protein: CASSYSASGRSDEQYF
clone size: NA; J gene: TRBJ2-5; D gene: TRBD1; V gene: TRBV9; CDR3 DNA: TGTGCCAGCAGCGCCTGGGACAGGGGGGGAGAGACCCAGTACTTC; CDR3 protein: CASSAWDRGGETQYF
clone size: NA; J gene: TRBJ2-1; D gene: TRBD1; V gene: TRBV5-1; CDR3 DNA: TGCGCCAGCAGCGTGGGGACAGGGGGCGCTCGGCAGTTCTTC; CDR3 protein: CASSVGTGGARQFF
clone size: NA; J gene: TRBJ1-5; D gene: TRBD1; V gene: TRBV25-1; CDR3 DNA: TGTGCCAGCAGTGACGCCGGGACAGGATATCAGCCCCAGCATTTT; CDR3 protein: CASSDAGTGYQPQHF
clone size: few; J gene: TRBJ2-7; D gene: NA; V gene: TRBV6-6; CDR3 DNA: TGTGCCAGCAGTCCGGCCTACGAGCAGTACTTC; CDR3 protein: CASSPAYEQYF
clone size: few; J gene: TRBJ1-3; D gene: NA; V gene: TRBV9; CDR3 DNA: TGTGCCAGCAGCGTGGGCAGCATCTCTGGAAACACCATATATTTT; CDR3 protein: CASSVGSISGNTIYF
clone size: many; J gene: TRBJ2-7; D gene: NA; V gene: TRBV5-1; CDR3 DNA: TGCGCCAGCAGCATCGACGGTGCGGGGGAGCAGTACTTC; CDR3 protein: CASSIDGAGEQYF